What follows are 21 T cell receptor beta chains derived from one specimen sequenced in a study of T-cell memory formation after mild COVID-19. In TCRdb, the 5' RACE reads were re-called with MiXCR into one record per CDR3 protein. The table lists 150,000 to 200,000 distinct CDR3 sequences, around a third of them singletons. The sequenced material came from PBMCs or a T cell subset sorted from them (not recorded which). The receptors originated from an adult woman who had mild COVID-19 (a few samples of this study predate the infection). Cell type and time point are not known.

V is TRBV19 and J is TRBJ2-7; 7 bases fit TRBD1. The V gene's germline CDR1 is LNHDA and CDR2 SQIVND (reference sequence). The CDR3 extends over 13 amino acids. V dropped 5 bases and J dropped 3; count of bases not matched to a gene: 4. CDR3 loop: CASSPGQNYEQYF. For the CDR3, the DNA is TGTGCCAGTAGTCCGGGACAGAACTACGAGCAGTACTTC.

This clonotype was counted a few times. This sequence joins TRBV29-1 and TRBJ1-3; D call uncertain. Germline V gene lookup returns CDR1 SQVTM and CDR2 ANQGSEA. The CDR3 extends over 14 amino acids. The ends were cut back, 0 bases at V and 2 bases at J, with 8 bases in the middle. CDR3 nucleotide sequence: TGCAGCGTTGAAGACCCCTCAGCTGGAAACACCATATATTTT. It translates to CSVEDPSAGNTIYF. The full variable domain, with the rest looked up from reference TRBV29-1 and TRBJ1-3, is SAVISQKPSRDICQRGTSLTIQCQVDSQVTMMFWYRQQPGQSLTLIATANQGSEATYESGFVIDKFPISRPNLTFSTLTVSNMSPEDSSIYLCSVEDPSAGNTIYFGEGSWLTVV.

This rearrangement joins TRBV7-9 to TRBJ2-3, with 13 bases aligning to TRBD2. CDR1 and CDR2 from the germline V gene are SEHNR and FQNEAQ (reference sequence). V shed 5 bases and J 2 bases; nucleotides not matched to a gene: 4. This CDR3 comprises 16 residues. The CDR3 is CASSPGLAGHTDTQYF. The CDR3 coding sequence is TGTGCCAGCAGCCCGGGACTAGCGGGACACACAGATACGCAGTATTTT.

Only a few counts were recorded for this clonotype. The V and J genes are TRBV5-1 and TRBJ2-7; 7 bases line up with TRBD1. Germline V gives CDR1 SGHRS, CDR2 YFSETQ. V dropped 2 bases and J dropped 5; count of bases not matched to a gene: 7. This CDR3 spans 14 amino acids. The CDR3 region is CASSFNRGEDEQYF. The CDR3, as DNA: TGCGCCAGCAGCTTTAACAGGGGCGAGGACGAGCAGTACTTC. Variable domain in full (rest from reference TRBV5-1 and TRBJ2-7): KAGVTQTPRYLIKTRGQQVTLSCSPISGHRSVSWYQQTPGQGLQFLFEYFSETQRNKGNFPGRFSGRQFSNSRSEMNVSTLELGDSALYLCASSFNRGEDEQYFGPGTRLTVT.

V and J are TRBV11-2 and TRBJ2-1; 13 nucleotides agree with TRBD2. The length of the CDR3 is 15 residues. Trimming at V came to 5 bases and at J to 6 bases, leaving 4 bases not matched to a gene. Germline CDR1 reads SGHAT; CDR2 reads FQNNGV. CDR3: CASSMGLAGTNEQFF. CDR3 DNA sequence: TGTGCCAGCAGCATGGGACTAGCGGGAACCAATGAGCAGTTCTTC.

V is TRBV6-2 or TRBV6-3 and J is TRBJ2-7; D gene unclear. This CDR3 has 12 amino acids. Trimming cost V 7 bases and J 2 bases, with 9 bases left between them. Per the germline V gene, CDR1 is MNHEY and CDR2 is SVGEGT. The CDR3 here is CASMKGPYEQYF. The CDR3 DNA reads as TGTGCCAGCATGAAGGGCCCCTACGAGCAGTACTTC.

This clonotype turned up a few times. The rearrangement joins TRBV4-3 to TRBJ2-1; 14 nucleotides line up with TRBD2. The CDR3 is 17 residues long. Germline lookup yields CDR1 LGHNA and CDR2 YSLEER. With V trimmed by 5 bases and J by 0 bases, 3 bases remained unmatched. This chain's CDR3 is CASSDGLAGGSYNEQFF. The CDR3 coding sequence is TGCGCCAGCAGCGATGGACTAGCGGGAGGCTCCTACAATGAGCAGTTCTTC.

The rearrangement joins TRBV29-1 to TRBJ1-4; D is perhaps TRBD1 (5 bases). The length of the CDR3 is 14 residues. Germline CDR1 is SQVTM and CDR2 is ANQGSEA. Trimming stripped 4 bases from V and 8 bases from J, with 17 bases between. This CDR3 reads CSVGFAREGEKLFF. DNA of the CDR3: TGCAGCGTTGGTTTCGCCAGGGAGGGCGAAAAACTGTTTTTT.

This clonotype occurred a few times. This sequence joins TRBV2 and TRBJ2-3; no firm D call. Trimming shortened V by 1 base and J by 5 bases, and 10 bases separated the two germline ends. Looked up from germline, CDR1 is SNHLY and CDR2 is FYNNEI. This CDR3 is 14 amino acids long. In DNA form, the CDR3 reads TGTGCCAGCAGTGAAGGGCAGTACGGAGATACGCAGTATTTT. This encodes CASSEGQYGDTQYF.

In its sample, this clonotype was seen once. The chain joins TRBV24-1 to TRBJ1-5; tentative D call: TRBD1 (6 bases). V shed 5 bases and J shed 0 bases, with 10 bases lying between them. The CDR3 has 15 amino acids. CDR1 is KGHDR and CDR2 is SFDVKD in the germline V gene. CDR3 amino acids: CATSAAGASNQPQHF. The DNA for the CDR3 is TGTGCCACCAGTGCGGCAGGGGCTAGCAATCAGCCCCAGCATTTT.

The V call is TRBV5-4, the J call TRBJ1-6; D gene ambiguous. The CDR3 is made up of 15 amino acids. V lost 3 bases, J lost 2 bases, and 9 bases lay in between. The germline V gene has CDR1 SGHNT and CDR2 YYREEE (reference sequence). DNA of the CDR3: TGTGCCAGCAGCTCCAATGGGCCCTATAATTCACCCCTCCACTTT. This sequence encodes CASSSNGPYNSPLHF.

The V call is TRBV6-5, the J call TRBJ1-2; no reliable D call. CDR3 size: 13 residues. Germline CDR1 MNHEY, CDR2 SVGAGI. The V end lost 6 bases, the J end lost 2 bases, and 10 bases lay between the germline ends. The CDR3 region has the DNA TGTGCCAGCAGGCCGGGCCAAAACTATGGCTACACCTTC. Translating it yields CASRPGQNYGYTF.

This clonotype was seen a few times. The chain couples TRBV27 to TRBJ2-2; D ambiguous. CDR3 length equals 14 residues. V lost 2 bases and J 15 bases, leaving 19 bases between the germline ends. Germline assignment: CDR1 MNHEY and CDR2 SMNVEV (reference sequence). CDR3 protein: CASSLVIGQKAVFF. The CDR3 coding sequence is TGTGCCAGCAGTTTAGTAATCGGGCAGAAGGCCGTGTTTTTT.

This clonotype occurred once. The chain combines TRBV12-3 or TRBV12-4 with TRBJ2-5, with D perhaps TRBD1 or TRBD2 (5 bases each). CDR3 length: 14 residues. The V end lost 6 bases, the J end lost 5 bases, and 16 bases lay between the germline ends. The CDR3 sequence: CASRLSGADETQYF. CDR3 DNA sequence: TGTGCCAGCAGACTTTCCGGGGCGGACGAGACCCAGTACTTC.

This clonotype was detected a few times. The chain carries TRBV7-9 and TRBJ2-1; the D gene could be TRBD1 or TRBD2 (5 bases each). Germline-derived CDR1 and CDR2 are SEHNR and FQNEAQ (reference sequence). The CDR3 has 17 residues. The germline V and J ends were trimmed by 4 bases and 4 bases, with 20 bases remaining between them. CDR3 amino acids: CASSSSGTTRRYNEQFF. The CDR3, as DNA: TGTGCCAGCAGCTCAAGTGGGACCACACGCCGGTACAATGAGCAGTTCTTC.

This chain joins TRBV20-1 and TRBJ2-1; TRBD2 aligns across 10 bases. Germline loops: CDR1 DFQATT, CDR2 SNEGSKA (reference sequence). V trimming: 6 bases; J trimming: 1 base; junction bases outside the gene matches: 3. The CDR3 spans 14 residues. CDR3 amino acids: CSAPTSGSYNEQFF. DNA for the CDR3: TGCAGTGCCCCGACTAGCGGGTCCTACAATGAGCAGTTCTTC.

This clonotype was seen only a few times. This chain connects TRBV11-2 to TRBJ2-3; TRBD2 agrees at 12 bases. The CDR3 totals 16 residues. CDR1 and CDR2 (germline): SGHAT, FQNNGV. V trimming: 2 bases; J trimming: 4 bases; junction bases outside the gene matches: 4. The CDR3 DNA reads as TGTGCCAGCAGCTTACCCCGGACTAGCGGGGCAGATACGCAGTATTTT. This sequence encodes CASSLPRTSGADTQYF.

This clonotype was counted a few times. The genes are TRBV5-1 and TRBJ2-7; D perhaps matches TRBD1 (6 bases). V was pared by 4 bases and J by 2 bases, with 19 bases between. In germline, CDR1 is SGHRS, CDR2 YFSETQ. The CDR3 is 16 amino acids. The CDR3 DNA is TGCGCCAGCAGCGCACAAATATCGGGACATACCTACGAGCAGTACTTC. It is translated as CASSAQISGHTYEQYF.

This clonotype appeared a few times. The chain couples TRBV4-2 to TRBJ2-3, with D tentatively TRBD1 or TRBD2 (5 bases each). The V gene's germline CDR1 is LGHNA and CDR2 YNFKEQ. The V end was cut by 4 bases, the J end by 3 bases, with 14 bases between. The CDR3 loop spans 15 amino acids. CDR3 nucleotides: TGTGCCAGCAGCCCCGGGGACCAGGAAACAGATACGCAGTATTTT. As protein: CASSPGDQETDTQYF.

This clonotype was picked up a small number of times. V is TRBV6-1 and J is TRBJ2-3; D might be TRBD1 (5 bases). CDR3 length: 15 residues. Trimming pared 4 bases from V and 2 bases from J, leaving 13 bases between. Looked up from germline, CDR1 is MNHNS and CDR2 is SASEGT. The CDR3 nucleotides are TGTGCCAGCAGTGCTGGGGCCGTGAACACAGATACGCAGTATTTT. This gives the protein CASSAGAVNTDTQYF.

J is TRBJ2-4 and V is TRBV12-3 or TRBV12-4, with a weak D call TRBD1 (6 bases). The CDR3 loop spans 15 amino acids. Deletions cut 6 bases from V and 4 bases from J, with 16 bases between. The CDR3 is CASSSGVWIKNIQYF. The CDR3 coding sequence is TGTGCCAGCAGCTCAGGGGTTTGGATTAAAAACATTCAGTACTTC.